The 15 T cell receptor beta chains presented below share a single source sample, sequenced in a study of spatial heterogeneity in lung cancer. Described time point: sample taken at primary tumor resection. No cell sorting; template was whole RNA from tumor, lung tissue or PBMC. TCRdb ran MiXCR on the 5' RACE reads and lists one entry per CDR3 protein. The sample includes about 7,300 distinct CDR3 sequences, 15% to 20% of them seen just once. The sample here was PBMCs, taken at surgery. The receptors here all came from a female donor with early-stage non-small cell lung cancer.

This clonotype came up a few times. This chain uses TRBV3-1 with TRBJ1-2, with 9 positions matching TRBD1. The V segment lost 4 bases and the J segment 3 bases; nucleotides outside the gene matches: 3. CDR1 and CDR2 from the germline V gene are LGHDT and YNNKEL (reference sequence). The CDR3 length is 14 residues. Here the CDR3 reads CASSRWDRDYGYTF. DNA for the CDR3: TGTGCCAGCAGCCGGTGGGACAGGGACTATGGCTACACCTTC.

This CDR3 is CASSQAAGSSYNEQFF. The CDR3 DNA sequence: TGTGCCAGCAGCCAAGCTGCGGGGAGCTCCTACAATGAGCAGTTCTTC. The chain combines TRBV3-1 with TRBJ2-1; the D gene is possibly TRBD2 (6 bases). The V gene lost 1 base and the J gene lost 0 bases, with 10 bases spanning the gap. This CDR3 has 16 amino acids. Germline assignment: CDR1 LGHDT and CDR2 YNNKEL (reference sequence).

Relative to its sample, this clonotype is medium-sized. The CDR3 is CASSRDSTDTQYF. The CDR3, as DNA: TGTGCCAGCAGCCGGGACTCCACAGATACGCAGTATTTT. The chain links TRBV11-1 to TRBJ2-3; TRBD2 is a possible D gene (6 bases). V gave up 5 bases and J gave up 2 bases, with 8 bases separating them. CDR1 SGHAT and CDR2 FQDESV come from the germline V gene (reference sequence). This CDR3 spans 13 amino acids.

In this sample, this clonotype is medium-sized. The rearrangement uses TRBV20-1 and TRBJ2-7, with 15 bases that match TRBD2. This CDR3 spans 16 amino acids. The V segment lost 3 bases and the J segment 5 bases; nucleotides outside the gene matches: 8. CDR1 is DFQATT, CDR2 SNEGSKA, per germline (reference sequence). The CDR3: CSARGLAGGISDEQYF. DNA for the CDR3: TGCAGTGCTAGGGGACTAGCGGGAGGAATTAGCGACGAGCAGTACTTC.

By proportion, this clonotype is medium-sized. The V gene is TRBV24-1, the J gene TRBJ2-3, with TRBD2 identical over 12 bases. CDR3 length: 16 residues. In germline, CDR1 is KGHDR, CDR2 SFDVKD. Trimming removed 3 bases from V and 6 bases from J; junction bases left unmatched: 6. The CDR3 DNA reads TGTGCCACCAGTGATCGACTAGCGGGAGAGGGTGATACGCAGTATTTT. It encodes CATSDRLAGEGDTQYF.

The sample holds many counts of this clonotype. The CDR3 coding sequence is TGTGCCAGCAGTCCCGCGGGACTAGCGGTCTACGAGCAGTACTTC. Translated: CASSPAGLAVYEQYF. The chain uses TRBV28 and TRBJ2-7; TRBD2 agrees at 11 bases. V was clipped by 5 bases and J by 3 bases; unmatched bases: 6. The CDR3 totals 15 residues. Germline V gives CDR1 MDHEN, CDR2 SYDVKM.

By sample share, this clonotype is medium-sized. This chain joins TRBV9 and TRBJ2-2; 11 positions agree with TRBD2. This CDR3 comprises 17 residues. Germline V gives CDR1 SGDLS, CDR2 YYNGEE. V lost 0 bases to trimming and J lost 0 bases; unmatched junction nucleotides: 1. CDR3 amino acids: CASSVGLAGTNTGELFF. The CDR3 DNA follows: TGTGCCAGCAGCGTAGGACTAGCGGGGACGAACACCGGGGAGCTGTTTTTT.

By its share, this clonotype is medium-sized (0.01 to 0.1%). This rearrangement joins TRBV19 to TRBJ1-1; D is uncertain. V was trimmed by 1 base and J by 4 bases, leaving 7 bases between them. The CDR3 sequence is 13 residues long. Germline V gene sequence: CDR1 LNHDA, CDR2 SQIVND (reference sequence). CDR3 bases: TGTGCCAGTAGTATAGCCCGGGGCACTGAAGCTTTCTTT. Amino acids: CASSIARGTEAFF.

The sample holds a few counts of this clonotype. The chain uses TRBV7-2 and TRBJ2-3; 12 bases line up with TRBD2. This CDR3 spans 17 amino acids. Trimming took 1 base from V and 3 from J; bases not matched to a gene: 5. Germline lookup yields CDR1 SGHTA and CDR2 FQGNSA. The CDR3 spells CASSLDGLAGRTDTQYF. Written as DNA, the CDR3 is TGTGCCAGCAGCTTAGATGGACTAGCGGGACGTACAGATACGCAGTATTTT.

The chain is built from TRBV28 and TRBJ2-3; D is unclear. The CDR3 runs to 15 residues. Germline V lookup: CDR1 MDHEN, CDR2 SYDVKM. The ends were cut back, 3 bases at V and 4 bases at J, with 14 bases in the middle. The CDR3 nucleotides are TGTGCCAGCAGTTTGGACCAGCCTACGGCAGATACGCAGTATTTT. Amino acid sequence: CASSLDQPTADTQYF.

This clonotype occurred a few times. J is TRBJ2-2 and V is TRBV4-3, with 8 nucleotides matching TRBD2. CDR3 length: 16 amino acids. Germline CDR1 and CDR2: LGHNA and YSLEER. Trimming took 1 base from V and 5 from J; bases not matched to a gene: 6. CDR3 residues: CASSQGRAGVTGELFF. The CDR3 DNA follows: TGCGCCAGCAGCCAAGGAAGAGCGGGGGTAACCGGGGAGCTGTTTTTT.

Ten or more counts support this clonotype. This chain connects TRBV21-1 to TRBJ2-4. TRBV21-1 is flagged as a pseudogene. This CDR3 region has 13 residues. This CDR3 is CASSTELRNIQYF. CDR3 nucleotide sequence: TGTGCCAGCAGCACCGAGTTGAGGAACATTCAGTACTTC.

This clonotype ranks as medium-sized. The chain employs TRBV4-1 and TRBJ1-6; 7 bases line up with TRBD1. This CDR3 comprises 14 residues. V lost 1 base to trimming and J lost 7 bases; unmatched junction nucleotides: 1. Germline V gene lookup returns CDR1 MGHRA and CDR2 YSYEKL. CDR3 in amino acids: CASSQGTGNSPLHF. The CDR3 nucleotides read TGCGCCAGCAGCCAAGGGACAGGCAATTCACCCCTCCACTTT.

The chain recombines TRBV9 with TRBJ2-2; no reliable D call. V lost 3 bases, J lost 5 bases, and 2 bases lay in between. This CDR3 comprises 11 residues. CDR1 is SGDLS, CDR2 YYNGEE, per germline. Here the CDR3 reads CASSGTGELFF. CDR3 sequence (DNA): TGTGCCAGCAGCGGTACCGGGGAGCTGTTTTTT.

This clonotype was counted many times. The rearrangement uses TRBV5-1 and TRBJ1-5; 7 bases fit TRBD1. The V gene end was trimmed by 3 bases and the J gene end by 7 bases; junction bases not matched to a gene: 13. This CDR3 has 16 residues. CDR1 SGHRS and CDR2 YFSETQ come from the germline V gene. The CDR3 is CASSYLPTGLDQPQHF. As DNA, the CDR3 is TGCGCCAGCAGCTACCTACCGACAGGGTTGGACCAGCCCCAGCATTTT.